Sequencing of this T cell receptor (beta chain) was carried out in a study of CD8+CD57+ T cells in acquired aplastic anemia. Study at large: Sorting CD4+ and CD8+ cells gave DNA averaging approximately 2.9 ug. Among healthy donors, CD4+ cells averaged about 9.9 million reads. Notes on the study in general: Patients showed no significant difference from controls in CD8+ Simpson's diversity. Around 27 sequences, all CD8+ CDR3, were shared between patients and controls.

Template material for TCR beta VDJ and CDR3 profiling consisted of genomic DNA. TCRdb called the reads again in MiXCR, with one record for every CDR3 protein. The sample includes about 140,000 distinct CDR3 sequences, around 41% of them seen just once. The sample holds many counts of this clonotype. Its antigen remains unknown. Germline trimming cut 3 bases from V and 2 bases from J; bases unmatched to any gene: 9. Germline CDR1 and CDR2: KGHDR and SFDVKD. This CDR3 spans 18 amino acids. Specimen: sorted CD4+, CD8+, or CD8+CD57+ T cells (not recorded which) from PBMCs. The chain joins TRBV24-1 to TRBJ2-2; 9 nucleotides match TRBD1. This TCR derives from a human donor in good health, serving as a control. The DNA of the CDR3 is TGTGCCACCAGTGATCCGAGTTGGACAGGGGACAACACCGGGGAGCTGTTTTTT. This gives the protein CATSDPSWTGDNTGELFF.